This entry is about one TCR beta chain. Germline CDR1 and CDR2: SGHAT and FQNNGV. The V and J ends lost 3 bases and 1 base respectively, with 9 bases between them. The CDR3 length is 14 residues. The sample comes from a study of blood T cell repertoires in COVID-19. Study summary: Samples representing acute and convalescent COVID-19 were sourced from the United States, Italy and Spain.

Clones were sequenced by immunoSEQ multiplex PCR, and TCRdb holds only the in-frame ones, with some missing. The data contain 340,000 or so clones, roughly 84% of them seen just once; the ten biggest clones take up 1%. Material for sequencing was peripheral blood. The V gene is TRBV11-2, the J gene TRBJ2-5; possibly TRBD1 for D (6 bases). The receptor was isolated from a man in his forties or fifties with active or convalescent COVID-19. The CDR3 loop reads CASSFSGVQETQYF. CDR3 DNA: TGTGCCAGCAGCTTCTCAGGGGTCCAAGAGACCCAGTACTTC.